What follows are 13 T cell receptor beta chains derived from one specimen sequenced in a study of cytomegalovirus exposure and HLA in healthy donors. The primer mix had 60 Vbeta and 13 Jbeta primers. This table comes from immunoSEQ multiplex PCR, and its TCRdb copy is limited to in-frame clones, with some not included. The sample consists of 99,000 or so clones, about 79% of them appearing once. Sequences were obtained from PBMCs. All receptors derive from a man between 60 and 70 years old in good health and CMV-seropositive.

In the case of this clone: The junction and the germline gene differ at one end; a read error may be behind it. The chain links TRBV10-2 to TRBJ2-2; maybe TRBD2 (5 bases). This CDR3 comprises 15 residues. Per the germline V gene, CDR1 is WSHSY and CDR2 is SAAADI. The CDR3 protein is CASNGGFPPSRGAVF. DNA for the CDR3: TGCGCCAGCAATGGCGGTTTTCCCCCCAGCCGGGGAGCTGTTTTT.

V and J are TRBV7-9 and TRBJ2-3, with D possibly matching TRBD1 (6 bases). This CDR3 is built from 15 residues. Germline assignment: CDR1 SEHNR and CDR2 FQNEAQ (reference sequence). With 7 bases removed from V and 2 bases from J, the gap between germline ends came to 16 bases. CDR3 sequence reads: CASTELGTSTDTQYF. CDR3 nucleotide sequence: TGTGCCAGCACCGAGCTAGGGACATCCACAGATACGCAGTATTTT. Complete variable domain (other parts from reference TRBV7-9 and TRBJ2-3): DTGVSQNPRHKITKRGQNVTFRCDPISEHNRLYWYRQTLGQGPEFLTYFQNEAQLEKSRLLSDRFSAERPKGSFSTLEIQRTEQGDSAMYLCASTELGTSTDTQYFGPGTRLTVL.

The chain joins TRBV18 to TRBJ1-1, with 7 positions matching TRBD1. The length of the CDR3 is 12 residues. The germline V gene encodes CDR1 KGHSH and CDR2 LQKENI. Unmatched junction bases numbered 1, after V lost 3 bases and J lost 6 bases. The CDR3 DNA reads TGTGCCAGCTCACCGAGGGGGCCTGAAGCTTTCTTT. It specifies CASSPRGPEAFF. The complete variable domain, with remaining parts taken from reference TRBV18 and TRBJ1-1, reads NAGVMQNPRHLVRRRGQEARLRCSPMKGHSHVYWYRQLPEEGLKFMVYLQKENIIDESGMPKERFSAEFPKEGPSILRIQQVVRGDSAAYFCASSPRGPEAFFGQGTRLTVV.

The rearrangement links TRBV19 to TRBJ1-4; D is perhaps TRBD1 (5 bases). CDR3 size: 15 residues. Trimming took 7 bases from V and 2 from J, leaving 14 bases between them. Germline CDR1 and CDR2: LNHDA and SQIVND (reference sequence). CDR3 in DNA: TGTGCCAGTAAAGCGTCAGGGCTTACTAATGAAAAACTGTTTTTT. Its translation is CASKASGLTNEKLFF.

The V gene is TRBV5-6, the J gene TRBJ2-3; tentatively, D is TRBD2 (6 bases). CDR3 size: 16 residues. V gave up 2 bases and J gave up 1 base, with 14 bases separating them. Germline CDR1 and CDR2: SGHDT and YYEEEE. The CDR3 sequence is CASSLNRGLGTDTQYF. The CDR3 nucleotides are TGTGCCAGCAGCTTAAACCGGGGGTTGGGCACAGATACGCAGTATTTT.

The chain joins TRBV29-1 to TRBJ2-1; 8 bases agree with TRBD2. V lost 0 bases and J lost 14; bases outside the gene matches: 6. This CDR3 has 12 residues. CDR1 and CDR2 (germline): SQVTM, ANQGSEA. The CDR3 DNA reads as TGCAGCGTTGAAGATGGCGGGGGGATGAAGTTCTTC. It translates to CSVEDGGGMKFF.

This chain links TRBV13 with TRBJ2-7, with 8 bases that match TRBD1. The CDR3 sequence is 12 residues long. Germline trimming cut 3 bases from V and 6 bases from J; bases unmatched to any gene: 1. The germline V gene has CDR1 PRHDT and CDR2 FYEKMQ (reference sequence). The CDR3 nucleotides read TGTGCCAGCAGCTTGACAGGGGCCGAGCAGTACTTC. Encoded protein: CASSLTGAEQYF.

Relative to its sample, this clone is medium-sized (0.01 to 0.1%). The chain uses TRBV7-6 and TRBJ1-4, with unresolved D. Germline V CDR1 and CDR2: SGHVS, FNYEAQ. Trimming removed 5 bases from V and 8 bases from J, with 12 bases in between. The CDR3 spans 13 residues. CDR3 sequence reads: CASSGRQEEKLFF. The CDR3 DNA reads as TGTGCCAGCAGCGGGAGGCAGGAAGAAAAACTGTTTTTT.

The genes are TRBV5-1 and TRBJ2-2; 14 nucleotides agree with TRBD2. Germline CDR1 and CDR2: SGHRS and YFSETQ. This CDR3 is 19 amino acids long. The ends lost 4 bases at V and 0 bases at J; junction bases unmatched: 8. The chain's CDR3 is CASSAGLAGALANTGELFF. The CDR3, as DNA: TGCGCCAGCAGCGCGGGACTAGCGGGGGCCCTAGCGAACACCGGGGAGCTGTTTTTT.

The genes are TRBV29-1 and TRBJ1-5; perhaps TRBD1 as D (6 bases). CDR1 is SQVTM, CDR2 ANQGSEA, per germline. V gave up 7 bases and J gave up 8 bases, with 9 bases separating them. This CDR3 contains 10 residues. The CDR3 protein is CSAGEEPQHF. CDR3 nucleotide sequence: TGCAGCGCAGGGGAAGAGCCCCAGCATTTT.

The rearrangement uses TRBV7-2 and TRBJ2-5; 15 bases align to TRBD2. The end of the DNA fits TRBJ2-7 better, so the J call may be wrong. This CDR3 is built from 17 residues. Germline CDR1 reads SGHTA; CDR2 reads FQGNSA. CDR3 residues: CASSFRTSGGEAYEQYF. The CDR3 DNA reads as TGTGCCAGCAGCTTCCGGACTAGCGGGGGGGAAGCCTACGAGCAGTACTTC.

This clone was observed once. This chain joins TRBV10-3 and TRBJ2-3, with 8 bases identical to TRBD2. V shed 9 bases, J shed 3 bases, and the junction held 5 bases outside the gene matches. This CDR3 is 13 amino acids long. From germline, CDR1 is ENHRY and CDR2 SYGVKD. In DNA form, the CDR3 reads TGTGCCATAGAAGCGGGGGCAACAGATACGCAGTATTTT. It specifies CAIEAGATDTQYF.

This clone turned up a few times. V is TRBV10-2 and J is TRBJ1-4; 8 nucleotides align to TRBD1. Germline CDR1 reads WSHSY; CDR2 reads SAAADI. V gave up 4 bases and J gave up 3 bases; unmatched junction bases: 10. There are 17 residues in the CDR3. CDR3 protein: CASSGRTGIQANEKLFF. The DNA for the CDR3 is TGCGCCAGCAGTGGTCGGACAGGGATCCAGGCTAATGAAAAACTGTTTTTT.